The TCR beta chain under discussion was sequenced for a study of blood T cell repertoires in COVID-19. V trimming: 2 bases; J trimming: 0 bases; junction bases outside the gene matches: 7. This CDR3 region has 18 residues. Germline V CDR1 and CDR2: SGHAT, FQNNGV. The assay was immunoSEQ multiplex PCR, and TCRdb's table has in-frame clones only and misses some. The table includes some 42,000 clones, approximately 89% detected once. This clone was picked up a small number of times. The receptor was isolated from a human donor in a cohort sampled during active COVID-19. The sequencing sample was made of peripheral blood. The chain couples TRBV11-2 to TRBJ2-3, with 11 nucleotides matching TRBD2. CDR3 sequence reads: CASSLSTSGGSSTDTQYF. The CDR3 DNA is TGTGCCAGCAGCTTATCCACTAGCGGGGGCTCTAGCACAGATACGCAGTATTTT.